The clone carrying this T cell receptor beta chain was seen only once. The data were obtained in a study of CD8 T cells in Susac syndrome. RNA, at 0.5 to 1 ug, was reverse transcribed with random hexamers. Amplification of TCR beta CDR3 across 54 Vbeta and 13 Jbeta was performed with immunoSEQ multiplex PCR. TCRdb reanalysed the immunoSEQ multiplex PCR reads using MiXCR and keeps one entry per CDR3 protein. This table has 400,000 or so distinct CDR3 sequences, approximately 89% appearing once. Negative isolation yielded the CD8+ and CD4+ T cells, while FACS enriched the TEMRA cells. The CDR3 sequence is 15 residues long. With V trimmed by 6 bases and J by 4 bases, 7 bases remained unmatched. CDR1 ENHRY and CDR2 SYGVKD come from the germline V gene.

This receptor was taken from a human donor with multiple sclerosis. The chain employs TRBV10-3 and TRBJ2-2; 8 bases match TRBD1. The source material was CD8+ T cells from PBMCs. CDR3 protein: CAISQSDRATGELFF. The CDR3 DNA reads as TGTGCCATCAGCCAATCGGACAGGGCCACCGGGGAGCTGTTTTTT.